The rows below give T cell receptor beta chains drawn from one sample of a study of CD8+ T cells in alopecia areata. Clones were sequenced by immunoSEQ multiplex PCR, and TCRdb holds only the in-frame ones, with some missing. Here the sample spans some 180,000 clones, 51% being singletons. The material was CD8+ T cells sorted from blood, obtained around week 53, from a patient treated with tofacitinib. The receptors here all came from a human donor with alopecia areata. Both conserved end residues are part of each CDR3. The order of the fields is J gene, D gene, V gene, clone size, CDR3 protein, CDR3 DNA. The D gene is left open where the match is weak. Rows give clone size only sometimes, using once, few, many, or a class for an expanded clone.

j_call: TRBJ2-1
d_call: .
v_call: TRBV29-1
clone_size: .
cdr3_aa: CSAIPPGNEQFF
cdr3_nt: TGCAGCGCTATTCCGCCAGGGAATGAGCAGTTCTTC

j_call: TRBJ2-7
d_call: .
v_call: TRBV2
clone_size: few
cdr3_aa: CASSEAATPYEQYF
cdr3_nt: TGTGCCAGCAGTGAAGCGGCGACCCCCTACGAGCAGTACTTC

j_call: TRBJ1-2
d_call: .
v_call: TRBV7-2
clone_size: .
cdr3_aa: CASSLERAGVNGYTF
cdr3_nt: TGTGCCAGCAGCTTAGAGAGAGCGGGAGTTAATGGCTACACCTTC

j_call: TRBJ2-1
d_call: TRBD2
v_call: TRBV15
clone_size: .
cdr3_aa: CATSFLRLAQYNEQFF
cdr3_nt: TGTGCCACCAGCTTTCTACGACTAGCCCAGTACAATGAGCAGTTCTTC

j_call: TRBJ2-7
d_call: TRBD1
v_call: TRBV5-6
clone_size: .
cdr3_aa: CASSIGQGVYEQYF
cdr3_nt: TGTGCCAGCAGCATCGGACAGGGGGTCTACGAGCAGTACTTC

j_call: TRBJ2-7
d_call: .
v_call: TRBV19
clone_size: .
cdr3_aa: CASSFMLNYEQYF
cdr3_nt: TGTGCCAGTAGCTTCATGCTCAACTACGAGCAGTACTTC

j_call: TRBJ1-6
d_call: TRBD1
v_call: TRBV5-4
clone_size: .
cdr3_aa: CASSWTGSNSPLHF
cdr3_nt: TGTGCCAGCAGCTGGACAGGCTCTAATTCACCCCTCCACTTT

j_call: TRBJ1-6
d_call: .
v_call: TRBV7-9
clone_size: few
cdr3_aa: CASSFGGALHF
cdr3_nt: TGTGCCAGCAGCTTCGGGGGAGCCCTCCACTTT

j_call: TRBJ1-5
d_call: .
v_call: TRBV27
clone_size: .
cdr3_aa: CASSPRRGAMQPQHF
cdr3_nt: TGTGCCAGCAGCCCTCGCCGGGGAGCGATGCAGCCCCAGCATTTT

j_call: TRBJ2-5
d_call: .
v_call: TRBV7-7
clone_size: few
cdr3_aa: CASRRPPEKTQYF
cdr3_nt: TGTGCTAGCAGACGACCCCCTGAAAAGACCCAGTACTTC

j_call: TRBJ1-1
d_call: TRBD1
v_call: TRBV18
clone_size: .
cdr3_aa: CASSPRDRGNTEAFF
cdr3_nt: TGTGCCAGCTCACCGCGGGACAGGGGGAACACTGAAGCTTTCTTT

j_call: TRBJ2-5
d_call: .
v_call: TRBV27
clone_size: .
cdr3_aa: CASSLSGGFQVETQYF
cdr3_nt: TGTGCCAGCAGTTTAAGTGGGGGATTCCAAGTTGAGACCCAGTACTTC

j_call: TRBJ2-3
d_call: TRBD2
v_call: TRBV23-1
clone_size: .
cdr3_aa: CASIAGVTDTQYF
cdr3_nt: TGCGCCTCCATAGCGGGGGTCACAGATACGCAGTATTTT

j_call: TRBJ2-3
d_call: .
v_call: TRBV25-1
clone_size: few
cdr3_aa: CASSERRGLDTQYF
cdr3_nt: TGTGCCAGCAGTGAAAGGCGGGGGCTTGATACGCAGTATTTT

j_call: TRBJ2-1
d_call: TRBD2
v_call: TRBV5-6
clone_size: few
cdr3_aa: CASSYGTKQFF
cdr3_nt: TGTGCCAGCAGCTACGGGACTAAGCAGTTCTTC

j_call: TRBJ2-5
d_call: TRBD1
v_call: TRBV7-8
clone_size: .
cdr3_aa: CASSLVDRDQETQYF
cdr3_nt: TGTGCCAGCAGCCTCGTCGACAGGGACCAAGAGACCCAGTACTTC

j_call: TRBJ2-7
d_call: TRBD2
v_call: TRBV6-1
clone_size: .
cdr3_aa: CASSEAGAGVYEQYF
cdr3_nt: TGTGCCAGCAGTGAAGCCGGAGCGGGGGTCTACGAGCAGTACTTC

j_call: TRBJ2-5
d_call: .
v_call: TRBV4-1
clone_size: .
cdr3_aa: CASSHVGTRETQYF
cdr3_nt: TGCGCCAGCAGCCATGTTGGGACTCGAGAGACCCAGTACTTC

j_call: TRBJ2-5
d_call: .
v_call: TRBV5-1
clone_size: .
cdr3_aa: CASSLETGVPYQETQYF
cdr3_nt: TGCGCCAGCAGCTTGGAAACCGGGGTCCCATACCAAGAGACCCAGTACTTC

j_call: TRBJ2-7
d_call: .
v_call: TRBV15
clone_size: .
cdr3_aa: CATSRDKGTHYEQYF
cdr3_nt: TGTGCCACCAGCAGAGATAAAGGGACCCACTACGAGCAGTACTTC

j_call: TRBJ1-5
d_call: .
v_call: TRBV10-3
clone_size: .
cdr3_aa: CAISDPADSNQPQHF
cdr3_nt: TGTGCCATCAGTGACCCTGCTGATAGCAATCAGCCCCAGCATTTT

j_call: TRBJ1-1
d_call: .
v_call: TRBV4-1
clone_size: .
cdr3_aa: CASSPRPTGTEAFF
cdr3_nt: TGCGCCAGCAGCCCCCGACCGACGGGGACTGAAGCTTTCTTT

j_call: TRBJ2-7
d_call: .
v_call: TRBV27
clone_size: once
cdr3_aa: CASSFVGGIGGYEQYF
cdr3_nt: TGTGCCAGCAGTTTCGTTGGGGGGATAGGGGGCTACGAGCAGTACTTC

j_call: TRBJ2-7
d_call: TRBD1
v_call: TRBV13
clone_size: .
cdr3_aa: CASSTRGLEQYF
cdr3_nt: TGTGCCAGCAGCACCAGGGGGCTCGAGCAGTACTTC

j_call: TRBJ1-6
d_call: TRBD1
v_call: TRBV27
clone_size: once
cdr3_aa: CASRQGNSPLHF
cdr3_nt: TGTGCCAGCAGACAGGGGAATTCACCCCTCCACTTT

j_call: TRBJ1-3
d_call: .
v_call: TRBV7-9
clone_size: few
cdr3_aa: CASSSTPGNTIYF
cdr3_nt: TGTGCCAGCAGCTCAACCCCTGGAAACACCATATATTTT

j_call: TRBJ2-1
d_call: .
v_call: TRBV30
clone_size: .
cdr3_aa: CAWSVLRGEQFF
cdr3_nt: TGTGCCTGGAGTGTACTGAGAGGTGAGCAGTTCTTC

j_call: TRBJ1-4
d_call: .
v_call: TRBV25-1
clone_size: .
cdr3_aa: CASSSGAVLDEKLFF
cdr3_nt: TGTGCCAGCAGTTCCGGAGCGGTTTTGGATGAAAAACTGTTTTTT

j_call: TRBJ2-1
d_call: .
v_call: TRBV29-1
clone_size: .
cdr3_aa: CTFSGDDNEQFF
cdr3_nt: TGCACCTTTTCAGGGGATGACAATGAGCAGTTCTTC

j_call: TRBJ2-2
d_call: .
v_call: TRBV13
clone_size: .
cdr3_aa: CASSFGTTNTGELFF
cdr3_nt: TGTGCCAGCAGCTTCGGGACAACGAACACCGGGGAGCTGTTTTTT

j_call: TRBJ1-5
d_call: TRBD1
v_call: TRBV5-6
clone_size: .
cdr3_aa: CASSLTGGGQPQHF
cdr3_nt: TGTGCCAGCAGCTTAACAGGGGGCGGTCAGCCCCAGCATTTT

j_call: TRBJ2-5
d_call: .
v_call: TRBV5-4
clone_size: .
cdr3_aa: CASSLHPSETQYF
cdr3_nt: TGTGCCAGCAGCTTACACCCATCAGAGACCCAGTACTTC

j_call: TRBJ1-2
d_call: TRBD1
v_call: TRBV30
clone_size: .
cdr3_aa: CAWAPGQGDTF
cdr3_nt: TGTGCCTGGGCTCCTGGACAGGGCGACACCTTC

j_call: TRBJ2-7
d_call: TRBD2
v_call: TRBV5-4
clone_size: few
cdr3_aa: CASSPGRGAYEQYF
cdr3_nt: TGTGCCAGCAGCCCGGGACGGGGGGCCTACGAGCAGTACTTC

j_call: TRBJ1-1
d_call: TRBD1
v_call: TRBV27
clone_size: .
cdr3_aa: CASSLAGQGLGTEAFF
cdr3_nt: TGTGCCAGCAGTTTAGCCGGACAGGGGTTAGGCACTGAAGCTTTCTTT

j_call: TRBJ1-1
d_call: TRBD1
v_call: TRBV11-2
clone_size: few
cdr3_aa: CASSGTGRDTEAFF
cdr3_nt: TGTGCCAGCAGCGGGACAGGTCGTGACACTGAAGCTTTCTTT

j_call: TRBJ2-7
d_call: .
v_call: TRBV9
clone_size: .
cdr3_aa: CASSSTSRTYEQYF
cdr3_nt: TGTGCCAGCAGCTCGACGTCGCGCACCTACGAGCAGTACTTC

j_call: TRBJ1-1
d_call: .
v_call: TRBV9
clone_size: .
cdr3_aa: CASSVDSSTEAFF
cdr3_nt: TGTGCCAGCAGCGTAGACTCGTCCACTGAAGCTTTCTTT

j_call: TRBJ1-2
d_call: .
v_call: TRBV12-5
clone_size: .
cdr3_aa: CASVEDSNYGYTF
cdr3_nt: TGTGCTAGTGTCGAGGACAGTAACTATGGCTACACCTTC

j_call: TRBJ1-1
d_call: TRBD1
v_call: TRBV5-1
clone_size: few
cdr3_aa: CASSAEGALNTEAFF
cdr3_nt: TGCGCCAGCAGCGCGGAGGGGGCTTTGAACACTGAAGCTTTCTTT

j_call: TRBJ2-1
d_call: TRBD1
v_call: TRBV27
clone_size: .
cdr3_aa: CASSLPTGKQFF
cdr3_nt: TGTGCCAGCAGTTTGCCGACAGGGAAGCAGTTCTTC

j_call: TRBJ1-2
d_call: .
v_call: TRBV27
clone_size: .
cdr3_aa: CASSSFGQDSYGYTF
cdr3_nt: TGTGCCAGCAGTTCCTTCGGGCAGGACTCATATGGCTACACCTTC

j_call: TRBJ2-4
d_call: TRBD2
v_call: TRBV18
clone_size: .
cdr3_aa: CASSPPGLAGARAKNIQYF
cdr3_nt: TGTGCCAGCTCACCACCAGGACTAGCGGGGGCTCGAGCCAAAAACATTCAGTACTTC

j_call: TRBJ2-7
d_call: TRBD1
v_call: TRBV6-5
clone_size: .
cdr3_aa: CASRSGTEGSVEQYF
cdr3_nt: TGTGCCAGCAGGTCCGGGACAGAGGGGTCGGTCGAGCAGTACTTC

j_call: TRBJ2-7
d_call: .
v_call: TRBV9
clone_size: .
cdr3_aa: CASSQDAQSYEQYF
cdr3_nt: TGTGCCAGCAGCCAGGACGCACAATCCTACGAGCAGTACTTC

j_call: TRBJ1-6
d_call: .
v_call: TRBV7-2
clone_size: .
cdr3_aa: CASSLLSGSEQLYALHF
cdr3_nt: TGTGCCAGCAGCTTATTATCCGGATCGGAACAGCTCTATGCCCTCCACTTT

j_call: TRBJ1-1
d_call: .
v_call: TRBV15
clone_size: once
cdr3_aa: CATKRNTEAFF
cdr3_nt: TGTGCCACTAAGAGGAACACTGAAGCTTTCTTT

j_call: TRBJ1-2
d_call: .
v_call: TRBV5-5
clone_size: .
cdr3_aa: CASSLVVDTDYGYTF
cdr3_nt: TGTGCCAGCAGCTTGGTTGTGGACACAGACTATGGCTACACCTTC

j_call: TRBJ2-7
d_call: .
v_call: TRBV6-1
clone_size: few
cdr3_aa: CASSEDESSSYEQYF
cdr3_nt: TGTGCCAGCAGTGAAGACGAGAGCAGCTCCTACGAGCAGTACTTC

j_call: TRBJ2-2
d_call: .
v_call: TRBV4-2
clone_size: many
cdr3_aa: CASSQDGEVGANTGELFF
cdr3_nt: TGTGCCAGCAGCCAAGATGGTGAAGTGGGGGCTAACACCGGGGAGCTGTTTTTT

j_call: TRBJ2-1
d_call: .
v_call: TRBV10-3
clone_size: .
cdr3_aa: CAISKRSGTSDNEQFF
cdr3_nt: TGTGCCATCAGTAAACGCTCCGGGACTTCCGACAATGAGCAGTTCTTC

j_call: TRBJ2-7
d_call: .
v_call: TRBV13
clone_size: .
cdr3_aa: CASSLGSYEQYF
cdr3_nt: TGTGCCAGCAGCTTGGGCAGTTACGAGCAGTACTTC

j_call: TRBJ2-2
d_call: .
v_call: TRBV6-4
clone_size: few
cdr3_aa: CASSAGHGGELFF
cdr3_nt: TGTGCCAGCAGTGCCGGTCATGGCGGGGAGCTGTTTTTT

j_call: TRBJ1-5
d_call: TRBD1
v_call: TRBV7-9
clone_size: once
cdr3_aa: CASSFGVQGGLYSNQPQHF
cdr3_nt: TGTGCCAGCAGCTTCGGGGTCCAGGGGGGGCTGTATAGCAATCAGCCCCAGCATTTT

j_call: TRBJ1-6
d_call: TRBD1
v_call: TRBV13
clone_size: .
cdr3_aa: CASSTGTGVDSPLHF
cdr3_nt: TGTGCCAGCAGCACAGGAACAGGGGTGGATTCACCCCTCCACTTT